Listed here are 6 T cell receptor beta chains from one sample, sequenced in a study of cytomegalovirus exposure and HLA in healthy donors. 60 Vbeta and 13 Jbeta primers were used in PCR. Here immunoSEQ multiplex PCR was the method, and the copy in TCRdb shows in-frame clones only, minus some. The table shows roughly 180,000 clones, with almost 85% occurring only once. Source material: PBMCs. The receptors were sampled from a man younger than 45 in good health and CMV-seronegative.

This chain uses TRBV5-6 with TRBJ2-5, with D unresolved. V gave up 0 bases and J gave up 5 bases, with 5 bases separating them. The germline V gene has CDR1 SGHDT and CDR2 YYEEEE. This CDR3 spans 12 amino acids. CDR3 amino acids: CASSLVSETQYF. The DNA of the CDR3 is TGTGCCAGCAGCTTGGTTTCTGAGACCCAGTACTTC.

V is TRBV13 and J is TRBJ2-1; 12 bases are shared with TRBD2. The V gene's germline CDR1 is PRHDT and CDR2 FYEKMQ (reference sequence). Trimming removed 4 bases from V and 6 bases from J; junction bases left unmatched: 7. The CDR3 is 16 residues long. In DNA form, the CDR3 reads TGTGCCAGCAGCTCCGCCGGGACTAGCGGGCCCAATGAGCAGTTCTTC. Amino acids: CASSSAGTSGPNEQFF. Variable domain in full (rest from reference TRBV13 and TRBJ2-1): AAGVIQSPRHLIKEKRETATLKCYPIPRHDTVYWYQQGPGQDPQFLISFYEKMQSDKGSIPDRFSAQQFSDYHSELNMSSLELGDSALYFCASSSAGTSGPNEQFFGPGTRLTVL.

CDR3 sequence reads: CASSLKGGAGELFF. The CDR3 DNA follows: TGTGCCAGCAGTTTGAAAGGGGGGGCCGGGGAGCTGTTTTTT. The V and J genes are TRBV6-5 and TRBJ2-2; tentative D call: TRBD2 (7 bases). V lost 4 bases to trimming and J lost 6 bases, with 12 bases between them. CDR3 length: 14 amino acids. Looked up from germline, CDR1 is MNHEY and CDR2 is SVGAGI.

This CDR3 is CASSAGFLNTEAFF. DNA of the CDR3: TGTGCCAGCAGCGCAGGGTTCCTGAACACTGAAGCTTTCTTT. The V and J genes are TRBV28 and TRBJ1-1; D possibly corresponds to TRBD1 (5 bases). Trimming removed 6 bases from V and 0 bases from J, with 11 bases in between. This CDR3 contains 14 residues. Germline V gene sequence: CDR1 MDHEN, CDR2 SYDVKM. The full variable domain, in which reference TRBV28 and TRBJ1-1 provide the parts outside the CDR3, is DVKVTQSSRYLVKRTGEKVFLECVQDMDHENMFWYRQDPGLGLRLIYFSYDVKMKEKGDIPEGYSVSREKKERFSLILESASTNQTSMYLCASSAGFLNTEAFFGQGTRLTVV.

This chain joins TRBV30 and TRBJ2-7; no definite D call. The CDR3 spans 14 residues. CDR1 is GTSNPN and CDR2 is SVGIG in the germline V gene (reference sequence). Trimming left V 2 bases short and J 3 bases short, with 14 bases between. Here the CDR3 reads CAWSPPKLNYEQYF. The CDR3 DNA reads TGTGCCTGGAGTCCACCCAAACTTAACTACGAGCAGTACTTC.

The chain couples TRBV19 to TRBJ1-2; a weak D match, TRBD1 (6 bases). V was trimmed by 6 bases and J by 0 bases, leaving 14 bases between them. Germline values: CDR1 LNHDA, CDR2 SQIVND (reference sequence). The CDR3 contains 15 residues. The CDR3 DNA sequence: TGTGCCAGTAGCCAAACAGGGTGGGCTAACTATGGCTACACCTTC. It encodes CASSQTGWANYGYTF.